The clone carrying this T cell receptor beta chain was picked up a small number of times. Its antigen is still unknown. No patient escaped relapse after autologous stem cell transplantation, and brentuximab vedotin exposure varied. It was by magnetic negative selection that CD4+ T cells were purified from thawed PBMCs. Clones were read by immunoSEQ multiplex PCR, and TCRdb kept only the in-frame ones, dropping some. The sample records about 16,000 clones, 70% to 90% being singletons. This entry belongs to a study of PD-1 blockade in classical Hodgkin lymphoma. General study results and limits: Baseline TCR diversity was reportedly lower in newly diagnosed patients than in healthy donors. It was reported as lower still in relapsed/refractory patients. Newly diagnosed patients and complete responders had comparable diversity at baseline. The causes of the repertoire differences, possibly disease activity or prior therapy, remain undefined.

The CDR3 runs 14 residues. V lost 4 bases to trimming and J lost 1 base, with 9 bases between them. The V gene's germline CDR1 is SGHRS and CDR2 YFSETQ. Sequencing used CD4+ T cells from blood, obtained at baseline. This receptor was obtained from a human donor with classical Hodgkin lymphoma. This chain joins TRBV5-1 and TRBJ1-5; D is uncertain. CDR3: CASSRGGSNQPQHF. CDR3 bases: TGCGCCAGCAGCAGAGGCGGGAGCAATCAGCCCCAGCATTTT.